This TCR beta chain was obtained from a study of T cells in Graves' hyperthyroidism and ophthalmopathy. RNA transcripts provided the source from which TCR beta CDR3 regions were amplified. HTBI primers were the set used in a first-round RT-PCR of the TCR CDR3. TCRdb re-called the multiplex PCR reads with MiXCR, one entry per CDR3 protein. The sample holds nearly 750,000 distinct CDR3 sequences, around a third seen once. Graves' hyperthyroidism qualified as stable when ophthalmopathy did not progress within 18 months. This clonotype was counted once. One end of the junction fails to match germline, which may point to a read error. The CDR3 runs to 9 residues. Germline-derived CDR1 and CDR2 are SNHLY and FYNNEI.

This clonotype was obtained from a middle-aged woman with Graves' hyperthyroidism. This chain uses TRBV2 with TRBJ2-6; D not resolved. The sample consisted of blood. The CDR3 sequence is CASSETPLF. The CDR3 DNA reads TGTGCCAGCAGTGAAACTCCTCTATTC.